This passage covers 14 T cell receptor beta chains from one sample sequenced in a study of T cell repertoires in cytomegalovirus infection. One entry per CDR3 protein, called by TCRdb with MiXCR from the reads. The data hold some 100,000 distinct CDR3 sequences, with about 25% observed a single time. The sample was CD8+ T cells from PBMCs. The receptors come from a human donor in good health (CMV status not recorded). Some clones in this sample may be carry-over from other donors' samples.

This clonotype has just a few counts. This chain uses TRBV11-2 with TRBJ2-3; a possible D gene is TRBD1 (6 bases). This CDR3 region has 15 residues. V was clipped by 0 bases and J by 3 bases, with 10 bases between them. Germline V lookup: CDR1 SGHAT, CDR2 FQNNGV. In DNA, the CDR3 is TGTGCCAGCAGCTTAGAGGGCAGGGGAACAGATACGCAGTATTTT. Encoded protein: CASSLEGRGTDTQYF.

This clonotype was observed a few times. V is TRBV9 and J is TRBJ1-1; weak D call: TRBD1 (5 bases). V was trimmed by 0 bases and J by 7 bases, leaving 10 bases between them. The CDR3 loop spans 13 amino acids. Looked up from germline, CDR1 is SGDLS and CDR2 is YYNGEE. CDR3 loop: CASSVVTAVEAFF. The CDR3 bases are TGTGCCAGCAGCGTAGTGACAGCTGTTGAAGCTTTCTTT.

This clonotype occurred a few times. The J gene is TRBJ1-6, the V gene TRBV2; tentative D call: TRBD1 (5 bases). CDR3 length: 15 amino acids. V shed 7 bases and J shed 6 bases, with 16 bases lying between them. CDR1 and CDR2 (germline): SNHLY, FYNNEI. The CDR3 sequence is CASIGDRGGNSPLHF. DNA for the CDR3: TGTGCCAGCATTGGAGACAGAGGAGGTAATTCACCCCTCCACTTT.

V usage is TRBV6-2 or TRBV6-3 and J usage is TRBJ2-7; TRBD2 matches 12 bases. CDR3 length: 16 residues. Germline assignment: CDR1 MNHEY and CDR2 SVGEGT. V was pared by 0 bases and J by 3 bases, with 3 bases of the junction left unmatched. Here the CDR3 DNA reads TGTGCCAGCAGTTACTCTCTGACTAGCGGGGGCTACGAGCAGTACTTC. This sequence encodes CASSYSLTSGGYEQYF.

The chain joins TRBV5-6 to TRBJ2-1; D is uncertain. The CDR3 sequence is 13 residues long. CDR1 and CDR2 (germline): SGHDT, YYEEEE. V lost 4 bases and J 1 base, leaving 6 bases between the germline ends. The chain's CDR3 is CASSARSYNEQFF. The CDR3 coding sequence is TGTGCCAGCAGCGCGCGGTCCTACAATGAGCAGTTCTTC.

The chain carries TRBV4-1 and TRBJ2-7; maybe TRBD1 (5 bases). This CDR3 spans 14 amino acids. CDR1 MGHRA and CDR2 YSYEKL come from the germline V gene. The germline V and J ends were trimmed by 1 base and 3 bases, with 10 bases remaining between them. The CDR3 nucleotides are TGCGCCAGCAGCCAAGGCCAGGGCTTCTACGAGCAGTACTTC. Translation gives CASSQGQGFYEQYF.

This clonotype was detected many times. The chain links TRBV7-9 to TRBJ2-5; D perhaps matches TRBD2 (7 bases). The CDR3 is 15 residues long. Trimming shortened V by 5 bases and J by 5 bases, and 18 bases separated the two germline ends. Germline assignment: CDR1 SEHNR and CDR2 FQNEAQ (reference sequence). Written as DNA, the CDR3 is TGTGCCAGCAGCCCAACGTCGGGGGGCCCCGAGACCCAGTACTTC. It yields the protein CASSPTSGGPETQYF.

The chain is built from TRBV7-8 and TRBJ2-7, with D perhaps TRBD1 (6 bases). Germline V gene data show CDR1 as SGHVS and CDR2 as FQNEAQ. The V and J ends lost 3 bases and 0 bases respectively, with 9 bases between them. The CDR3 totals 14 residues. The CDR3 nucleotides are TGTGCCAGCAGCTTCCAGGGGTCCTCCTACGAGCAGTACTTC. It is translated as CASSFQGSSYEQYF.

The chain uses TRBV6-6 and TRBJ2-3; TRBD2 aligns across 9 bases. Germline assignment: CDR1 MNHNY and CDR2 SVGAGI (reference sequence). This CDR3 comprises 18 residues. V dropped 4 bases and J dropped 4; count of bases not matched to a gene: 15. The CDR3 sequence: CASSSQWLAGTVSDTQYF. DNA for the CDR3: TGTGCCAGCAGTTCCCAATGGCTAGCGGGAACGGTCTCAGATACGCAGTATTTT.

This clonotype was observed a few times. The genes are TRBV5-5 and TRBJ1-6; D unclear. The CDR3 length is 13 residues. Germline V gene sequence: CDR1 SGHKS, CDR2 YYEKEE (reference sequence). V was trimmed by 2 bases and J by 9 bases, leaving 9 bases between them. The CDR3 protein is CASSFGEGSPLHF. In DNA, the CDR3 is TGTGCCAGCAGCTTTGGGGAGGGTTCACCCCTCCACTTT.

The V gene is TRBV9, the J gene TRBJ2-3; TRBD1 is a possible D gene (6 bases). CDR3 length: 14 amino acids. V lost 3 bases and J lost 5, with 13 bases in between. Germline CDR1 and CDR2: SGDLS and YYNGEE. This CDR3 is CASSADSRRDTQYF. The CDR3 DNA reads TGTGCCAGCAGCGCGGACAGCCGACGAGATACGCAGTATTTT.

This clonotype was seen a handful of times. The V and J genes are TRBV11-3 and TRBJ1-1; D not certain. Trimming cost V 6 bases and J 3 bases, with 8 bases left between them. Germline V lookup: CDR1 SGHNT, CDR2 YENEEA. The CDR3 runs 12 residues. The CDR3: CASSPFDTEAFF. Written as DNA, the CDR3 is TGTGCCAGCAGTCCCTTTGACACTGAAGCTTTCTTT.

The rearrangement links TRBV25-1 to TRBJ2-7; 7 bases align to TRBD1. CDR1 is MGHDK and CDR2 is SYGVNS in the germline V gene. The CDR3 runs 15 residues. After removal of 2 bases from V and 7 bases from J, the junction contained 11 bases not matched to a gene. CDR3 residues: CASSERTGSEWEQYF. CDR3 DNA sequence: TGTGCCAGCAGTGAAAGGACAGGTTCGGAGTGGGAGCAGTACTTC.

The CDR3: CASSSTGGREKLFF. CDR3 in DNA: TGTGCCAGCAGCTCGACAGGGGGCAGGGAAAAACTGTTTTTT. The V gene is TRBV12-3 or TRBV12-4, the J gene TRBJ1-4, with TRBD1 matching over 10 bases. Germline trimming cut 6 bases from V and 8 bases from J; bases unmatched to any gene: 6. This CDR3 has 14 amino acids.